This TCR beta chain appears in the sequencing data of a study of T-cell memory formation after mild COVID-19. The wider study: TCR clusters were largely donor specific.

Details on this clonotype: The antigen remains undetermined. Given a much more abundant clone one base away, this may be a read error.

The CDR3 is 15 residues long. The V segment lost 6 bases and the J segment 0 bases; nucleotides outside the gene matches: 4. Study results and limitations: Memory from before infection featured some responding clones, which suggests cross-reactive memory joined. Shrinking CD4+ clones resided mostly in CM and EM, and CD8+ ones in EMRA.

TCRdb called the 5' RACE reads again in MiXCR, with one record for every CDR3 protein. The repertoire holds some 250,000 distinct CDR3 sequences, with under 20% as singletons. The chain joins TRBV12-3 or TRBV12-4 to TRBJ2-1, with 8 positions matching TRBD2. Sequenced: PBMCs or a T cell subset sorted from them (not recorded which). The clonotype originates from a man aged 18 to 35 who had mild COVID-19 (a few samples of this study predate the infection). Cell type and time point are not known. The CDR3 loop reads CASSFGTSSYNEQFF. DNA of the CDR3: TGTGCCAGCAGCTTCGGGACTAGCTCCTACAATGAGCAGTTCTTC.